The 25 T cell receptor beta chains given below trace back to one sample, sequenced in a study of T cells in tuberculosis (dated by TCRdb to the late 2010s). In light of the paper, this sample's time point label describes: new active TB diagnosis, blood taken before or within 7 days of starting treatment. Libraries were made using the immunoSEQ multiplex PCR assay. TCRdb obtained this table from immuneACCESS and retained in-frame rearrangements with V and J assigned. These tables miss some clones; where compared with another copy, unresolved V genes account for less than half of the shortfall, and the remainder is unexplained. The sample table holds around 35,000 clones, of which 75% to 95% were seen once. Approximately 2.4% of the sample is held by the ten biggest clonotypes. Sequenced material: PBMCs, taken at tuberculosis diagnosis. The receptors here all came from an adult with tuberculosis.

This clone appeared once. The chain employs TRBV10-3 and TRBJ1-4; the D gene is possibly TRBD1 (5 bases). CDR3 length equals 19 residues. Germline lookup yields CDR1 ENHRY and CDR2 SYGVKD. V dropped 0 bases and J dropped 1 base, with 18 bases sitting between them. The CDR3 DNA follows: TGTGCCATCAGTGAGTCGAAGGCGGATGGGGCGCGAACTAATGAAAAACTGTTTTTT. This gives the protein CAISESKADGARTNEKLFF.

This chain links TRBV4-1 with TRBJ2-3; 10 nucleotides align to TRBD2. The CDR3 runs 17 residues. Germline CDR1 is MGHRA and CDR2 is YSYEKL. Trimming removed 4 bases from V and 0 bases from J; junction bases left unmatched: 7. This CDR3 is CASSLASGGESTDTQYF. The CDR3 DNA follows: TGCGCCAGCAGCCTGGCCAGCGGGGGGGAAAGCACAGATACGCAGTATTTT.

The chain uses TRBV10-3 and TRBJ1-2, with D possibly matching TRBD1 (6 bases). The CDR3 runs to 15 residues. Trimming took off 0 bases at V and 2 bases at J, with 10 bases between the two ends. Germline assignment: CDR1 ENHRY and CDR2 SYGVKD. The CDR3 is CAISESTGANYGYTF. DNA for the CDR3: TGTGCCATCAGTGAGTCGACAGGTGCCAACTATGGCTACACCTTC.

The chain couples TRBV6-1 to TRBJ1-5, with a tentative D call TRBD1 (6 bases). The germline CDR1 and CDR2 sequences are MNHNS and SASEGT. V lost 10 bases and J 2 bases, leaving 12 bases between the germline ends. This CDR3 region has 13 residues. The CDR3 DNA reads as TGTGCCATACATTGGGGGCGCAATCAGCCCCAGCATTTT. It yields the protein CAIHWGRNQPQHF.

CDR3: CASSSQTWGYTF. In nucleotides, the CDR3 is TGTGCCAGCAGTTCGCAAACATGGGGCTACACCTTC. This chain uses TRBV25-1 with TRBJ1-2; D remains ambiguous. Germline V CDR1 and CDR2: MGHDK, SYGVNS. Trimming took 5 bases from V and 8 from J, leaving 12 bases between them. CDR3 length: 12 residues.

The chain uses TRBV5-4 and TRBJ1-3; D unclear. V was clipped by 1 base and J by 3 bases, with 8 bases between them. The CDR3 runs 14 residues. Germline V gene data show CDR1 as SGHNT and CDR2 as YYREEE (reference sequence). This CDR3 is CASSLIEGGNTIYF. The CDR3 coding sequence is TGTGCCAGCAGCTTGATCGAGGGTGGAAACACCATATATTTT.

CDR3 region: CASSPTPGLGSRDTQYF. CDR3 nucleotides: TGTGCCAGCAGCCCAACACCGGGACTAGGATCGAGGGATACGCAGTATTTT. The genes are TRBV11-2 and TRBJ2-3; TRBD2 matches 8 bases. The V gene end was trimmed by 5 bases and the J gene end by 6 bases; junction bases not matched to a gene: 16. Germline V gene sequence: CDR1 SGHAT, CDR2 FQNNGV. The CDR3 has 17 amino acids.

This chain joins TRBV5-6 and TRBJ1-2; 9 bases map to TRBD1. V shed 2 bases and J 8 bases; nucleotides not matched to a gene: 7. There are 14 residues in the CDR3. Looked up from germline, CDR1 is SGHDT and CDR2 is YYEEEE. This CDR3 is CASSLVGQGNGYTF. The DNA of the CDR3 is TGTGCCAGCAGCTTAGTAGGACAGGGGAACGGCTACACCTTC. Complete variable domain (other parts from reference TRBV5-6 and TRBJ1-2): DAGVTQSPTHLIKTRGQQVTLRCSPKSGHDTVSWYQQALGQGPQFIFQYYEEEERQRGNFPDRFSGHQFPNYSSELNVNALLLGDSALYLCASSLVGQGNGYTFGSGTRLTVV.

This clone has more than one count but fewer than ten. The rearrangement uses TRBV19 and TRBJ1-1; D may be TRBD1 (6 bases). This CDR3 is built from 15 residues. CDR1 and CDR2 (germline): LNHDA, SQIVND (reference sequence). V was cut by 6 bases and J by 0 bases, with 14 bases left in between. The CDR3 DNA is TGTGCCAGTAGGAGACCAGACAGGCTGAACACTGAAGCTTTCTTT. Its protein product is CASRRPDRLNTEAFF.

The chain couples TRBV19 to TRBJ1-2, with TRBD1 identical over 8 bases. Germline values: CDR1 LNHDA, CDR2 SQIVND (reference sequence). V trimming: 6 bases; J trimming: 1 base; junction bases outside the gene matches: 7. This CDR3 is built from 15 residues. The CDR3 region has the DNA TGTGCCAGTAGCTCCGACAGGGGACATAACTATGGCTACACCTTC. Protein sequence: CASSSDRGHNYGYTF.

J is TRBJ1-5 and V is TRBV28; D uncertain. The CDR3 extends over 15 amino acids. V shed 5 bases and J shed 0 bases, with 11 bases lying between them. CDR1 is MDHEN, CDR2 SYDVKM, per germline. The CDR3 bases are TGTGCCAGCAGTCTCCTCGCTAATAGCAATCAGCCCCAGCATTTT. It translates to CASSLLANSNQPQHF.

This chain joins TRBV30 and TRBJ1-3; TRBD1 aligns across 8 bases. The CDR3 spans 15 residues. Looked up from germline, CDR1 is GTSNPN and CDR2 is SVGIG (reference sequence). V dropped 3 bases and J dropped 2; count of bases not matched to a gene: 6. The CDR3 bases are TGTGCCTGGAGGACGACAGGGGCGCCTGGAAACACCATATATTTT. Translation: CAWRTTGAPGNTIYF. The full variable domain, rest sourced from reference TRBV30 and TRBJ1-3, is SQTIHQWPATLVQPVGSPLSLECTVEGTSNPNLYWYRQAAGRGLQLLFYSVGIGQISSEVPQNLSASRPQDRQFILSSKKLLLSDSGFYLCAWRTTGAPGNTIYFGEGSWLTVV.

DNA of the CDR3: TGTGCCATCAGTGAGGGACAGGTGTACGAGCAGTACGTC. Its translation is CAISEGQVYEQYV. The chain employs TRBV10-3 and TRBJ2-7; 7 bases fit TRBD1. The CDR3 has 13 amino acids. The germline V gene has CDR1 ENHRY and CDR2 SYGVKD. With 2 bases clipped from V and 4 bases from J, the junction kept 2 bases outside the gene matches.

The J gene is TRBJ2-2, the V gene TRBV5-1, with 8 bases lining up with TRBD2. Germline assignment: CDR1 SGHRS and CDR2 YFSETQ. The CDR3 spans 17 residues. The V gene end was trimmed by 0 bases and the J gene end by 1 base; junction bases not matched to a gene: 5. The CDR3 reads CASSLDRGGQNTGELFF. In DNA, the CDR3 is TGCGCCAGCAGCTTGGATCGCGGGGGGCAGAACACCGGGGAGCTGTTTTTT.

The V and J genes are TRBV5-4 and TRBJ1-2; 7 positions match TRBD1. The CDR3 covers 14 residues. Trimming took 0 bases from V and 8 from J; bases not matched to a gene: 7. Germline CDR1 and CDR2: SGHNT and YYREEE (reference sequence). The DNA of the CDR3 is TGTGCCAGCAGCTTGGGAGCCAGGGGGGAGGGCTACACCTTC. Its protein product is CASSLGARGEGYTF.

This chain joins TRBV6-4 and TRBJ2-7, with 7 bases matching TRBD2. The V segment lost 2 bases and the J segment 4 bases; nucleotides outside the gene matches: 2. The CDR3 is 13 residues long. The germline V gene encodes CDR1 MRHNA and CDR2 SNTAGT. CDR3 sequence (DNA): TGTGCCAGCAGTGACGGGCGGGAGTACGAGCAGTACGTC. Translation: CASSDGREYEQYV.

J is TRBJ1-4 and V is TRBV7-2; no clear D gene. With 11 bases removed from V and 2 bases from J, the gap between germline ends came to 12 bases. The CDR3 covers 13 residues. Germline assignment: CDR1 SGHTA and CDR2 FQGNSA. The CDR3 sequence: CACMGSTNEKLFF. CDR3 sequence (DNA): TGTGCCTGTATGGGCTCTACTAATGAAAAACTGTTTTTT.

The V gene is TRBV23-1, the J gene TRBJ1-5; perhaps TRBD1 as D (5 bases). TRBV23-1 qualifies as an ORF whose function is uncertain. V lost 3 bases to trimming and J lost 2 bases, with 11 bases between them. CDR3 size: 15 residues. CDR3 sequence (DNA): TGCGCCAGCAGTCAGGGGCGAATAGGCAATCAGCCCCAGCATTTT. It codes for CASSQGRIGNQPQHF.

This chain joins TRBV30 and TRBJ2-1; 15 bases are shared with TRBD2. Germline V gene lookup returns CDR1 GTSNPN and CDR2 SVGIG (reference sequence). The CDR3 totals 15 residues. V lost 4 bases to trimming and J lost 8 bases; unmatched junction nucleotides: 6. The CDR3 sequence: CAWTRGLAGGDEQFF. The CDR3 nucleotides are TGTGCCTGGACGCGGGGACTAGCGGGGGGAGATGAGCAGTTCTTC. Full variable domain (missing parts from reference TRBV30 and TRBJ2-1): SQTIHQWPATLVQPVGSPLSLECTVEGTSNPNLYWYRQAAGRGLQLLFYSVGIGQISSEVPQNLSASRPQDRQFILSSKKLLLSDSGFYLCAWTRGLAGGDEQFFGPGTRLTVL.

The V and J genes are TRBV5-1 and TRBJ2-2; 13 positions agree with TRBD2. The CDR3 loop spans 18 amino acids. Per the germline V gene, CDR1 is SGHRS and CDR2 is YFSETQ. V lost 4 bases to trimming and J lost 6 bases; unmatched junction nucleotides: 12. For the CDR3, the DNA is TGCGCCAGCAGCGTCGGGACTAGCGGGGTCGAGGGTTCCGGGGAGCTGTTTTTT. Protein: CASSVGTSGVEGSGELFF.

The V gene is TRBV11-2, the J gene TRBJ2-2, with 14 bases lining up with TRBD2. Germline V gene data show CDR1 as SGHAT and CDR2 as FQNNGV. The CDR3 runs to 16 residues. Germline trimming cut 5 bases from V and 9 bases from J; bases unmatched to any gene: 8. The DNA of the CDR3 is TGTGCCAGCAGCCCACGACTAGCGGGGGGGCGCAGGGAGCTGTTTTTT. Protein product: CASSPRLAGGRRELFF.

The J gene is TRBJ2-1, the V gene TRBV30; 8 nucleotides match TRBD1. This CDR3 comprises 14 residues. CDR1 is GTSNPN and CDR2 is SVGIG in the germline V gene (reference sequence). Germline trimming cut 0 bases from V and 7 bases from J; bases unmatched to any gene: 5. CDR3 in amino acids: CAWSVGDRKNEQFF. The CDR3 DNA reads as TGTGCCTGGAGTGTGGGGGACAGGAAGAATGAGCAGTTCTTC.

This clone was seen once. This rearrangement joins TRBV15 to TRBJ2-3; no reliable D call. This CDR3 has 15 residues. Germline V lookup: CDR1 LNHNV, CDR2 YYDKDF (reference sequence). With 0 bases removed from V and 4 bases from J, the gap between germline ends came to 11 bases. In DNA, the CDR3 is TGTGCCACCAGCAGAGATCGTCCCTTCCCAGATACGCAGTATTTT. Its translation is CATSRDRPFPDTQYF.

The chain employs TRBV27 and TRBJ1-2; D gene ambiguous. CDR1 is MNHEY and CDR2 is SMNVEV in the germline V gene (reference sequence). Trimming left V 5 bases short and J 2 bases short, with 12 bases between. CDR3 length equals 14 residues. The CDR3, as DNA: TGTGCCAGCAGTCCCCTCCGGGTGAACTATGGCTACACCTTC. Amino acids: CASSPLRVNYGYTF.

The chain is built from TRBV5-4 and TRBJ2-3, with 9 bases matching TRBD2. V lost 3 bases to trimming and J lost 1 base; unmatched junction nucleotides: 9. The CDR3 is made up of 17 amino acids. Germline CDR1 is SGHNT and CDR2 is YYREEE (reference sequence). CDR3 region: CASSWGGVAGGTDTQYF. The CDR3 DNA sequence: TGTGCCAGCAGCTGGGGCGGAGTAGCGGGGGGCACAGATACGCAGTATTTT.